One and the same sample provided the 10 T cell receptor beta chains below, sequenced in a study of beta chain features in type 1 diabetes. The study reverse transcribed the entire isolated RNA, so it sequenced expressed TCRB transcripts. The repertoire was sequenced with immunoSEQ multiplex PCR; TCRdb's copy has only in-frame clones and lacks some. The sample consists of 310,000 or so clones, about a tenth of them appearing once. Their target antigens are unknown. The study, taken as a whole, reports: Type 1 diabetes patients showed a moderate but significant shortening of TCRB CDR3s in all four CD4+ subsets.

The sequencing sample was made of central memory CD4+ T cells from blood. The receptors come from a man aged 25-45 years with type 1 diabetes.

This clone has just a few counts. This CDR3 is CATGTGGYQGEQYF. In nucleotides, the CDR3 is TGTGCCACCGGGACAGGGGGTTATCAAGGCGAGCAGTACTTC. This chain links TRBV6-6 with TRBJ2-7, with 11 bases fitting TRBD1. This CDR3 has 14 amino acids. The junction had 11 bases not matched to a gene; V was cut back by 10 bases and J by 6 bases. Germline CDR1 and CDR2: MNHNY and SVGAGI (reference sequence).

This clone was seen a few times. This chain links TRBV29-1 with TRBJ2-7; D unclear. This CDR3 is 10 amino acids long. V was clipped by 6 bases and J by 4 bases, with 7 bases between them. Per the germline V gene, CDR1 is SQVTM and CDR2 is ANQGSEA. CDR3 in amino acids: CSVREYEQYF. CDR3 sequence (DNA): TGCAGCGTCCGAGAGTACGAGCAGTACTTC.

In this sample, this clone turned up many times. The V gene is TRBV10-3, the J gene TRBJ2-2; the D gene could be TRBD1 or TRBD2 (5 bases each). V was clipped by 10 bases and J by 6 bases, with 21 bases between them. CDR1 ENHRY and CDR2 SYGVKD come from the germline V gene. The CDR3 is made up of 15 amino acids. The CDR3: CATKPGTGNPGELFF. CDR3 coding DNA: TGTGCCACTAAACCCGGGACGGGAAATCCCGGGGAGCTGTTTTTT.

This chain links TRBV5-1 with TRBJ1-1, with 8 positions matching TRBD1. The V segment lost 6 bases and the J segment 0 bases; nucleotides outside the gene matches: 4. Germline CDR1 is SGHRS and CDR2 is YFSETQ. This CDR3 is built from 14 residues. In nucleotides, the CDR3 is TGCGCCAGCACCACAGGGGGTATGAACACTGAAGCTTTCTTT. Its protein is CASTTGGMNTEAFF.

This clone was detected a few times. The rearrangement links TRBV28 to TRBJ2-6; 7 positions agree with TRBD1. V dropped 6 bases and J dropped 0; count of bases not matched to a gene: 5. The CDR3 runs 16 residues. The germline V gene has CDR1 MDHEN and CDR2 SYDVKM. The CDR3 region is CASRPGQISGANVLTF. The CDR3, as DNA: TGTGCCAGCAGACCGGGACAGATCTCTGGGGCCAACGTCCTGACTTTC.

The gene calls are TRBV29-1 and TRBJ2-1; D uncertain. This CDR3 comprises 15 residues. The V gene lost 4 bases and the J gene lost 4 bases, with 17 bases spanning the gap. CDR1 and CDR2 (germline): SQVTM, ANQGSEA. DNA for the CDR3: TGCAGCGTTGGAAGCGCGACCTCTGCTTACAATGAGCAGTTCTTC. Translated, it gives CSVGSATSAYNEQFF.

This clone turned up a few times. V usage is TRBV5-6 and J usage is TRBJ2-3; TRBD2 agrees at 8 bases. Germline V gene data show CDR1 as SGHDT and CDR2 as YYEEEE. This CDR3 is built from 16 residues. The V and J ends lost 4 bases and 2 bases, in that order; junction bases with no gene match: 9. The CDR3 spells CASSKNSGANTDTQYF. DNA of the CDR3: TGTGCCAGCAGCAAAAATAGCGGGGCGAACACAGATACGCAGTATTTT.

This clone was seen only a few times. The chain combines TRBV6-1 with TRBJ2-7, with D maybe TRBD1 (5 bases). Germline values: CDR1 MNHNS, CDR2 SASEGT. The CDR3 contains 14 residues. Trimming took 3 bases from V and 2 from J, leaving 11 bases between them. CDR3 DNA: TGTGCCAGCAGTGATCTCTCAGGGCCCTACGAGCAGTACTTC. Its protein product is CASSDLSGPYEQYF.

There are a few counts of this clone. Other DNA sequences in the same sample also yield this CDR3. The chain couples TRBV6-5 to TRBJ2-7; the D gene is possibly TRBD1 (5 bases). The CDR3 is 13 residues long. Per germline, CDR1 MNHEY and CDR2 SVGAGI. V was pared by 8 bases and J by 0 bases, with 11 bases between. The CDR3 here is CASAGPSSYEQYF. The CDR3 region has the DNA TGTGCCAGCGCAGGGCCTAGCTCCTACGAGCAGTACTTC.

This clone was picked up many times. The rearrangement uses TRBV7-9 and TRBJ2-2; D not certain. CDR1 is SEHNR and CDR2 is FQNEAQ in the germline V gene (reference sequence). The germline V and J ends were trimmed by 1 base and 9 bases, with 12 bases remaining between them. This CDR3 is 14 amino acids long. CDR3 bases: TGTGCCAGCAGCTTAGTCCTGGCAGACAGGGAGCTGTTTTTT. It specifies CASSLVLADRELFF.